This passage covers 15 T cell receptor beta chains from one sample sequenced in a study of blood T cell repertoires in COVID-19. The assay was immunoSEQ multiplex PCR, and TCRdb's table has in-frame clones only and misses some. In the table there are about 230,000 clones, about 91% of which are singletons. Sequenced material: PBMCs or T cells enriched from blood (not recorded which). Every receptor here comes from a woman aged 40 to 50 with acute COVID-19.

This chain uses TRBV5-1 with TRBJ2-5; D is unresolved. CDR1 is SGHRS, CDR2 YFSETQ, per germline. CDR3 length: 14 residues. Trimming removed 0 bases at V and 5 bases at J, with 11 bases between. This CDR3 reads CASSLAVGLETQYF. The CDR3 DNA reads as TGCGCCAGCAGCTTGGCCGTCGGTCTGGAGACCCAGTACTTC. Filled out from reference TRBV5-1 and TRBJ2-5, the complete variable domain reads KAGVTQTPRYLIKTRGQQVTLSCSPISGHRSVSWYQQTPGQGLQFLFEYFSETQRNKGNFPGRFSGRQFSNSRSEMNVSTLELGDSALYLCASSLAVGLETQYFGPGTRLLVL.

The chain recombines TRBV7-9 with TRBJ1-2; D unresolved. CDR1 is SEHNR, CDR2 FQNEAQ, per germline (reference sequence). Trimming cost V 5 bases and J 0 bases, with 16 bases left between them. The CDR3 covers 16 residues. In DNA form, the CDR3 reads TGTGCCAGCAGCCTCGCCGGGAGACCAGCTAACTATGGCTACACCTTC. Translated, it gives CASSLAGRPANYGYTF.

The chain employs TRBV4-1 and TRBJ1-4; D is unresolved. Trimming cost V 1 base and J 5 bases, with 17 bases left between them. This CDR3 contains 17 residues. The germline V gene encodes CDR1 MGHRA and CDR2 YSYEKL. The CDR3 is CASSQARRTPANEKLFF. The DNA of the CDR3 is TGCGCCAGCAGCCAAGCTCGGAGGACTCCGGCAAATGAAAAACTGTTTTTT.

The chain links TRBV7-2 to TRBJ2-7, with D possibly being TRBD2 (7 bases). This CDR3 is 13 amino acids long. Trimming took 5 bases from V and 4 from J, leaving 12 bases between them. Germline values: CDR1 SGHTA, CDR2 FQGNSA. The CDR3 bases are TGTGCCAGCAGCAAGGGGGGGCCGTACGAGCAGTACTTC. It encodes CASSKGGPYEQYF.

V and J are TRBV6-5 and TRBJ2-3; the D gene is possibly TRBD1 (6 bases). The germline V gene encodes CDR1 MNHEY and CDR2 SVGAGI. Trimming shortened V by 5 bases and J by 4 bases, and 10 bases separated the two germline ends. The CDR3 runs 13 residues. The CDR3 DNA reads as TGTGCCAGCAGTCGACAGGTTTCAGATACGCAGTATTTT. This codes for CASSRQVSDTQYF.

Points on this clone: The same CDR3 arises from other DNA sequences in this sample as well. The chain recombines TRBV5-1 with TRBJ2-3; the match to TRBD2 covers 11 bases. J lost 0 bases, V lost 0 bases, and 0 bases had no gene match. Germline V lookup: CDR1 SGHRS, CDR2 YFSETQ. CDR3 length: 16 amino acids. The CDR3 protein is CASSLGLAGSTDTQYF. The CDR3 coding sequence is TGCGCCAGCAGCTTGGGACTAGCGGGGAGCACAGATACGCAGTATTTT.

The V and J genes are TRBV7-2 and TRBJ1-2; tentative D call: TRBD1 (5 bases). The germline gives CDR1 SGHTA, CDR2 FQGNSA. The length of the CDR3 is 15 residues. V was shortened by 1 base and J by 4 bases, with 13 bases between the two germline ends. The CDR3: CASSLGPGYFYGYTF. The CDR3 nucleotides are TGTGCCAGCAGCTTAGGTCCAGGGTACTTCTATGGCTACACCTTC.

The CDR3 spells CASSLWTGDTEAFF. The CDR3 DNA follows: TGTGCCAGCAGCCTATGGACAGGGGACACTGAAGCTTTCTTT. The rearrangement uses TRBV7-6 and TRBJ1-1; 9 bases are a match to TRBD1. Per germline, CDR1 SGHVS and CDR2 FNYEAQ. The CDR3 totals 14 residues. Germline trimming cut 5 bases from V and 3 bases from J; bases unmatched to any gene: 4.

CDR3 in DNA: TGTGCCAGCAGCGGAAGGGACAGGAGAGCTAACTATGGCTACACCTTC. Translation gives CASSGRDRRANYGYTF. The chain joins TRBV11-3 to TRBJ1-2, with 8 bases aligning to TRBD1. The CDR3 consists of 16 residues. Per the germline V gene, CDR1 is SGHNT and CDR2 is YENEEA. Germline trimming cut 5 bases from V and 0 bases from J; bases unmatched to any gene: 8.

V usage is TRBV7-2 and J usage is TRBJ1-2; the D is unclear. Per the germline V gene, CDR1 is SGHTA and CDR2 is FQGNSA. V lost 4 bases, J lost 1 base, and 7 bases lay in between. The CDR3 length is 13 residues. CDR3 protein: CASSSDYNYGYTF. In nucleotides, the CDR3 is TGTGCCAGCAGCTCGGACTATAACTATGGCTACACCTTC.

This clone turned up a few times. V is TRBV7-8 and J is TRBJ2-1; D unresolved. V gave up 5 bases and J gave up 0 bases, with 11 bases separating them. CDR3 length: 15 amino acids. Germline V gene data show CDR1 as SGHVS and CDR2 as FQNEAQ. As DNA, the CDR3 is TGTGCCAGCAGCGCCCTTTTGAGCTCCTACAATGAGCAGTTCTTC. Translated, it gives CASSALLSSYNEQFF.

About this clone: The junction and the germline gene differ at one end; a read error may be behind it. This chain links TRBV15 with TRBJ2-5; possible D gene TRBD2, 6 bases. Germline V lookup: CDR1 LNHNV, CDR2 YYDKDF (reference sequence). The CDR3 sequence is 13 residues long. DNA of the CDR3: TGTGCCACCAACAGAGGAGGGCAAGAGACCCAGTACTTC. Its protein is CATNRGGQETQYF.

This CDR3 reads CASSSGLQYQETQYF. The CDR3 DNA follows: TGTGCCAGCAGCTCGGGACTGCAGTACCAAGAGACCCAGTACTTC. The chain couples TRBV5-4 to TRBJ2-5, with TRBD2 as a possible D gene (6 bases). Trimming took 3 bases from V and 0 from J, leaving 12 bases between them. CDR1 is SGHNT and CDR2 is YYREEE in the germline V gene (reference sequence). The length of the CDR3 is 15 residues.

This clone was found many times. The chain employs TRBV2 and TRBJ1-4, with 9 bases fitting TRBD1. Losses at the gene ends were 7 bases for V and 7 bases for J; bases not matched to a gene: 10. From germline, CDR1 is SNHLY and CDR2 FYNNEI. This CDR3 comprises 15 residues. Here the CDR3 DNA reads TGTGCCAGCACGGAGACAGGGGGGAGCGGTGAAAAACTGTTTTTT. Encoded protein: CASTETGGSGEKLFF.

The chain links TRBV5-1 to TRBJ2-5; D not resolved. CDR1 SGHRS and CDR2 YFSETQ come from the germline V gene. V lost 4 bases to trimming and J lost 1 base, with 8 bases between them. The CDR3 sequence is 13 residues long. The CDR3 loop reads CASSPQVQETQYF. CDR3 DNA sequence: TGCGCCAGCAGCCCCCAGGTCCAAGAGACCCAGTACTTC.